The clone carrying this TCR beta chain was counted a single time. The time point denotes: peripheral blood 6 weeks after treatment start. These data are taken from a study of PD-L1 blockade in urothelial cancer. About the research overall: Median T cell yield from blood was about 130,000.

Germline lookup yields CDR1 SGHRS and CDR2 YFSETQ. This CDR3 contains 15 residues. V was clipped by 4 bases and J by 4 bases; unmatched bases: 6. Profiling relied on immunoSEQ multiplex PCR, and the TCRdb table lists in-frame clones only, not all of them. Of about 23,000 clones listed, about 93% are singletons. The input for sequencing was PBMCs, taken around atezolizumab (anti-PD-L1) treatment. This chain uses TRBV5-1 with TRBJ2-2; TRBD2 agrees at 8 bases. The clonotype originates from a woman in her sixties or seventies with urothelial cancer. Here the CDR3 reads CASSLKRESTGELFF. The CDR3 nucleotides read TGCGCCAGCAGCCTAAAGCGGGAGTCCACCGGGGAGCTGTTTTTT.